These 4 T cell receptor beta chains share one sample of origin, sequenced in a study of blood T cell repertoires in COVID-19 (dated by TCRdb to the early 2020s). Libraries came from the immunoSEQ multiplex PCR assay. TCRdb took this table from immuneACCESS and kept in-frame rearrangements with V and J called. Such tables lack part of the clones; where checked against another copy, unresolved V genes explain under half of the gap, and the rest is unexplained. Here the sample has 210,000 or so clones; around 82% occur a single time. Clones ranked in the top ten supply nearly 7.5% of the sample. Sequences were obtained from PBMCs or T cells enriched from blood (not recorded which). All receptors derive from a woman aged 40 to 49 with acute COVID-19.

The V call is TRBV7-8, the J call TRBJ1-1; 7 nucleotides agree with TRBD1. Germline V CDR1 and CDR2: SGHVS, FQNEAQ. CDR3 length: 16 amino acids. V lost 4 bases to trimming and J lost 4 bases; unmatched junction nucleotides: 12. The CDR3 DNA is TGTGCCAGCAGCTACGTTTGGACAGGTATGACCACTGAAGCTTTCTTT. It is translated as CASSYVWTGMTTEAFF.

This chain connects TRBV2 to TRBJ2-5; D gene ambiguous. CDR1 SNHLY and CDR2 FYNNEI come from the germline V gene. This CDR3 is built from 11 residues. The V end lost 4 bases, the J end lost 8 bases, and 8 bases lay between the germline ends. The CDR3 loop is CASSASNTQYF. As DNA, the CDR3 is TGTGCCAGCAGTGCTAGTAACACCCAGTACTTC.

Here the CDR3 reads CASSMTGEWNQPQHF. The DNA of the CDR3 is TGTGCCAGTAGTATGACAGGGGAATGGAATCAGCCCCAGCATTTT. The rearrangement uses TRBV19 and TRBJ1-5, with TRBD1 matching over 8 bases. The CDR3 is 15 residues long. The V and J ends lost 3 bases and 4 bases, in that order; junction bases with no gene match: 5. Germline CDR1 and CDR2: LNHDA and SQIVND (reference sequence).

The J gene is TRBJ2-5, the V gene TRBV27; TRBD1 aligns across 7 bases. The CDR3 contains 11 residues. With 7 bases clipped from V and 4 bases from J, the junction kept 0 bases outside the gene matches. CDR1 MNHEY and CDR2 SMNVEV come from the germline V gene (reference sequence). CDR3 coding DNA: TGTGCCAGCACAGGGGGAGAGACCCAGTACTTC. Translated: CASTGGETQYF.